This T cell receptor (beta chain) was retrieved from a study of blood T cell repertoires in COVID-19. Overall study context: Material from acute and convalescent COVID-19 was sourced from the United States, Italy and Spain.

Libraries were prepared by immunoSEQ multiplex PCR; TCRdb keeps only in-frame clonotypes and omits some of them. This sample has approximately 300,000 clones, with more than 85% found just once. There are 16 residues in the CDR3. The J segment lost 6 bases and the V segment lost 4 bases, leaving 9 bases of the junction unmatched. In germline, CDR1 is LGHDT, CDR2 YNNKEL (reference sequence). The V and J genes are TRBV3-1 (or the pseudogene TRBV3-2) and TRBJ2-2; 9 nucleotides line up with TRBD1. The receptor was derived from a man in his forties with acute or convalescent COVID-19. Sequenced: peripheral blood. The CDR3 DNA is TGTGCCAGCAGCCCTACAGGGGGCGGACCCCCCGGGGAGCTGTTTTTT. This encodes CASSPTGGGPPGELFF.